This passage covers 21 T cell receptor beta chains from one sample sequenced in a study of cytomegalovirus exposure and HLA in healthy donors. Vbeta (60) and Jbeta (13) primers were used in the PCR. Measured with immunoSEQ multiplex PCR; TCRdb has only the in-frame clones, and not every one. The table has about 160,000 clones, about 85% seen once; the top ten hold 1% to 1.5%. What was sequenced was PBMCs. The receptors originated from a middle-aged man in good health and CMV-seropositive.

The chain carries TRBV29-1 and TRBJ1-1; 7 positions agree with TRBD1. With V trimmed by 7 bases and J by 4 bases, 6 bases remained unmatched. CDR3 length: 12 residues. CDR1 is SQVTM, CDR2 ANQGSEA, per germline. The CDR3 here is CSARQGGTEAFF. CDR3 DNA: TGCAGCGCCAGACAGGGCGGCACTGAAGCTTTCTTT.

This rearrangement joins TRBV5-5 to TRBJ1-4; D remains ambiguous. This CDR3 spans 16 amino acids. V was clipped by 1 base and J by 8 bases, with 18 bases between them. Germline-derived CDR1 and CDR2 are SGHKS and YYEKEE (reference sequence). This CDR3 is CASSLSPPRGSEKLFF. The CDR3, as DNA: TGTGCCAGCAGCTTGAGTCCCCCCCGGGGATCCGAAAAACTGTTTTTT. The entire variable domain, with the rest obtained from reference TRBV5-5 and TRBJ1-4, is as follows: DAGVTQSPTHLIKTRGQQVTLRCSPISGHKSVSWYQQVLGQGPQFIFQYYEKEERGRGNFPDRFSARQFPNYSSELNVNALLLGDSALYLCASSLSPPRGSEKLFFGSGTQLSVL.

A few counts support this clone. The V call is TRBV18, the J call TRBJ2-1; D might be TRBD2 (5 bases). CDR1 and CDR2 (germline): KGHSH, LQKENI. This CDR3 is built from 14 residues. V lost 4 bases and J lost 6, with 13 bases in between. CDR3 sequence reads: CASSQDLEGNEQFF. The CDR3 coding sequence is TGTGCCAGCTCACAAGACCTCGAGGGCAATGAGCAGTTCTTC.

This clone was detected a few times. This chain connects TRBV5-4 to TRBJ2-5; 9 bases line up with TRBD2. The V segment lost 0 bases and the J segment 1 base; nucleotides outside the gene matches: 4. The CDR3 sequence is 16 residues long. CDR1 and CDR2 (germline): SGHNT, YYREEE (reference sequence). This chain's CDR3 is CASSLGGGRAQETQYF. In DNA, the CDR3 is TGTGCCAGCAGCTTGGGAGGCGGGAGGGCCCAAGAGACCCAGTACTTC.

The chain employs TRBV7-2 and TRBJ2-7, with a weak D call TRBD2 (6 bases). The V end was cut by 4 bases, the J end by 2 bases, with 9 bases between. Germline CDR1 SGHTA, CDR2 FQGNSA. The CDR3 length is 13 residues. As DNA, the CDR3 is TGTGCCAGCAGCTCGGGACTGACCTACGAGCAGTACTTC. It encodes CASSSGLTYEQYF. The whole variable domain, remainder taken from reference TRBV7-2 and TRBJ2-7, is GAGVSQSPSNKVTEKGKDVELRCDPISGHTALYWYRQSLGQGLEFLIYFQGNSAPDKSGLPSDRFSAERTGGSVSTLTIQRTQQEDSAVYLCASSSGLTYEQYFGPGTRLTVT.

The J gene is TRBJ2-5, the V gene TRBV7-9, with D tentatively TRBD2 (5 bases). The CDR3 has 13 amino acids. Germline loops: CDR1 SEHNR, CDR2 FQNEAQ (reference sequence). Trimming removed 0 bases at V and 5 bases at J, with 7 bases between. This CDR3 reads CASSLAGAETQYF. The CDR3 DNA follows: TGTGCCAGCAGCTTAGCGGGAGCTGAGACCCAGTACTTC. Looking up the rest from reference TRBV7-9 and TRBJ2-5 gives the full variable domain: DTGVSQNPRHKITKRGQNVTFRCDPISEHNRLYWYRQTLGQGPEFLTYFQNEAQLEKSRLLSDRFSAERPKGSFSTLEIQRTEQGDSAMYLCASSLAGAETQYFGPGTRLLVL.

V usage is TRBV7-9 and J usage is TRBJ1-2; tentative D call: TRBD1 (6 bases). CDR1 is SEHNR and CDR2 is FQNEAQ in the germline V gene (reference sequence). CDR3 length: 15 amino acids. V lost 5 bases, J lost 4 bases, and 17 bases lay in between. In DNA, the CDR3 is TGTGCCAGCAGCCAAGAGAGTTACAGGGCCTATGGCTACACCTTC. Amino acid sequence: CASSQESYRAYGYTF.

This clone has just one count. The junction does not match germline at one end; this may be a read error. This sample includes further DNA sequences coding for the same CDR3. The gene calls are TRBV10-3 and TRBJ2-3; possibly TRBD1 for D (5 bases). Germline CDR1 ENHRY, CDR2 SYGVKD. The CDR3 sequence is 13 residues long. The CDR3 DNA sequence: TGTGCCATCAGCCCCCAGGGCACAGATACGCAGTACTTT. Translating it yields CAISPQGTDTQYF.

Note on this clone: Other DNA sequences in this specimen translate into the identical CDR3. The chain couples TRBV28 to TRBJ2-5, with TRBD1 as a possible D gene (6 bases). Per germline, CDR1 MDHEN and CDR2 SYDVKM. V dropped 5 bases and J dropped 3 bases, with 13 bases sitting between them. The CDR3 is 14 amino acids. The CDR3 here is CASSLGGREETQYF. The CDR3 bases are TGTGCCAGCAGTCTAGGGGGAAGGGAAGAGACCCAGTACTTC.

This chain links TRBV20-1 with TRBJ1-1, with a weak D call TRBD1 (5 bases). This CDR3 spans 11 amino acids. CDR1 and CDR2 (germline): DFQATT, SNEGSKA (reference sequence). This chain's CDR3 is CRCRVNTEAFF. The CDR3 DNA follows: TGCAGGTGCAGGGTGAACACTGAAGCTTTCTTT.

The rearrangement joins TRBV5-1 to TRBJ1-2; 9 bases agree with TRBD1. Per germline, CDR1 SGHRS and CDR2 YFSETQ. V lost 4 bases, J lost 5 bases, and 9 bases stayed unmatched. The CDR3 contains 15 residues. CDR3 sequence reads: CASSTDPGTGYGYTF. CDR3 sequence (DNA): TGCGCCAGCAGCACAGACCCAGGGACAGGGTATGGCTACACCTTC.

The chain has TRBV7-2 and TRBJ2-5; 13 nucleotides line up with TRBD2. Trimming cost V 0 bases and J 3 bases; bases outside gene matches: 4. CDR1 and CDR2 from the germline V gene are SGHTA and FQGNSA. The CDR3 is 17 amino acids. The CDR3 DNA reads TGTGCCAGCAGCTTAGCAAGGGGGACTAGCGGGGAAGAGACCCAGTACTTC. It is translated as CASSLARGTSGEETQYF.

In the case of this clone: Other DNA sequences within the sample encode an identical CDR3. This chain links TRBV15 with TRBJ1-1, with D perhaps matching TRBD1 (5 bases). Trimming left V 0 bases short and J 5 bases short, with 7 bases between. The CDR3 length is 13 residues. Germline V gene data show CDR1 as LNHNV and CDR2 as YYDKDF (reference sequence). The DNA for the CDR3 is TGTGCCACCAGCAGAGATCAGGGAACTGAAGCTTTCTTT. Translated, it gives CATSRDQGTEAFF.

The CDR3 nucleotides are TGCGCCAGCAGCCAAGAAGCGGGGGGTAATACACGGGCGCAGTATTTT. Translation gives CASSQEAGGNTRAQYF. The V gene is TRBV4-1, the J gene TRBJ2-3; TRBD2 agrees at 9 bases. V was clipped by 0 bases and J by 10 bases; unmatched bases: 11. The CDR3 length is 16 residues. In germline, CDR1 is MGHRA, CDR2 YSYEKL.

This chain connects TRBV7-9 to TRBJ2-1, with 8 bases lining up with TRBD1. This CDR3 spans 14 amino acids. Germline loops: CDR1 SEHNR, CDR2 FQNEAQ (reference sequence). V shed 6 bases and J 5 bases; nucleotides not matched to a gene: 6. CDR3 nucleotides: TGTGCCAGCAGTTATGGGACAGGAGACAATGAGCAGTTCTTC. The encoded protein is CASSYGTGDNEQFF.

This clone occurred a few times. The chain uses TRBV5-6 and TRBJ2-3; 10 bases line up with TRBD2. Per germline, CDR1 SGHDT and CDR2 YYEEEE. Trimming removed 5 bases from V and 2 bases from J; junction bases left unmatched: 5. There are 15 residues in the CDR3. CDR3 in DNA: TGTGCCAGCAGTCAACTAGCGGGGTCCACAGATACGCAGTATTTT. Protein sequence: CASSQLAGSTDTQYF.

This chain joins TRBV6-5 and TRBJ1-3, with a possible D match to TRBD1 (5 bases). CDR1 is MNHEY and CDR2 is SVGAGI in the germline V gene. Trimming pared 6 bases from V and 0 bases from J, leaving 9 bases between. The length of the CDR3 is 14 residues. As DNA, the CDR3 is TGTGCCAGCAGCAGGGACTTCTCTGGAAACACCATATATTTT. It codes for CASSRDFSGNTIYF.

The chain links TRBV10-3 to TRBJ2-7; possible D gene TRBD2, 5 bases. Germline loops: CDR1 ENHRY, CDR2 SYGVKD. V was trimmed by 4 bases and J by 1 base, leaving 14 bases between them. The CDR3 is 15 amino acids. The chain's CDR3 is CAISAGVGGSYEQYF. The CDR3 DNA is TGTGCCATCAGTGCAGGTGTCGGAGGATCCTACGAGCAGTACTTC.

Concerning this clone: One end of the junction does not line up with germline, which may come from a read error. J is TRBJ2-1 and V is TRBV7-7, with 12 bases lining up with TRBD2. Germline CDR1 reads SSHAT; CDR2 reads FNYEAQ (reference sequence). This CDR3 is 15 amino acids long. CDR3 in amino acids: CASSARLAGVDEQFF. The CDR3 nucleotides read TGTGCTAGCAGCGCACGACTAGCGGGAGTCGATGAGCAGTTCTTC.

The CDR3 nucleotides are TGCGCCAGCAGCTTGGACAGATCCTACGAGCAGTACTTC. Amino acid sequence: CASSLDRSYEQYF. The J gene is TRBJ2-7, the V gene TRBV5-1; D gene unclear. Trimming shortened V by 0 bases and J by 1 base, and 5 bases separated the two germline ends. The CDR3 sequence is 13 residues long. Germline assignment: CDR1 SGHRS and CDR2 YFSETQ.

The chain is built from TRBV7-2 and TRBJ2-5; D ambiguous. V lost 3 bases and J 2 bases, leaving 7 bases between the germline ends. CDR3 length: 13 residues. CDR1 is SGHTA, CDR2 FQGNSA, per germline. The CDR3 region is CASSFGLQETQYF. Here the CDR3 DNA reads TGTGCCAGCAGCTTCGGTCTACAAGAGACCCAGTACTTC. The entire variable domain, with the rest obtained from reference TRBV7-2 and TRBJ2-5, is as follows: GAGVSQSPSNKVTEKGKDVELRCDPISGHTALYWYRQSLGQGLEFLIYFQGNSAPDKSGLPSDRFSAERTGGSVSTLTIQRTQQEDSAVYLCASSFGLQETQYFGPGTRLLVL.